Shown below are 5 T cell receptor gamma chains from a single sample sequenced in a study of Vδ1+ human thymocytes. Sequences come from RNA converted to cDNA by reverse transcription. CDR3 amplicons came from multiplex PCR with pooled V-gene forward and constant-region reverse primers. TCRdb re-called the multiplex PCR reads via CATT. The sample consists of more than 25,000 gamma-chain clones, over 15% of them appearing once. Study outcomes and limitations: Highly polyclonal TRG and TRD repertoires with Gaussian CDR3 length distributions appeared in thymus.

These receptors lack a known antigen. Sequencing was performed on Vdelta1+ gamma-delta thymocytes from the thymus. Subset: FACS-sorted CD3+ TCRalphabeta- TCRVdelta1+ TCRVdelta2- thymocytes. Every receptor here comes from a boy younger than two who had congenital heart surgery.

Notes on this clone: The sample holds other DNA sequences that translate to the same CDR3. This chain uses TRGV3 with TRGJ1 or TRGJ2. This CDR3 spans 14 amino acids. V shed 0 bases, J shed 3 bases, and the junction held 5 bases outside the gene matches. The V gene's germline CDR1 is VTNTFY and CDR2 YDVSTARD (reference sequence). The CDR3 DNA is TGTGCCACCTGGGACAGGCTCATTTATTATAAGAAACTCTTT. Translated: CATWDRLIYYKKLF.

This rearrangement joins TRGV9 to TRGJ1 or TRGJ2. This CDR3 contains 12 residues. Germline loops: CDR1 GITISATS, CDR2 ISYDGTV (reference sequence). Unmatched junction bases numbered 6, after V lost 0 bases and J lost 10 bases. CDR3 residues: CALWEVKGKKLF. As DNA, the CDR3 is TGTGCCTTGTGGGAGGTGAAGGGGAAGAAACTCTTT.

To note about this clone: Other DNA sequences from this sample encode an identical CDR3 as well. This sequence joins TRGV9 and TRGJ1 or TRGJ2. The CDR3 spans 12 residues. Trimming at V came to 0 bases and at J to 10 bases, leaving 6 bases not matched to a gene. The germline gives CDR1 GITISATS, CDR2 ISYDGTV (reference sequence). The CDR3 nucleotides are TGTGCCTTGTGGGAGGTGCATAGGAAGAAACTCTTT. As protein: CALWEVHRKKLF.

There are a few counts of this clone. This sequence joins TRGV2 and TRGJP2. From germline, CDR1 is EGSNGY and CDR2 YDSYNSKV. Trimming at V came to 1 base and at J to 2 bases, leaving 7 bases not matched to a gene. The CDR3 has 16 residues. CDR3 sequence: CATWDGLRSSDWIKTF. The CDR3 DNA is TGTGCCACCTGGGACGGTCTACGGAGTAGTGATTGGATCAAGACGTTT.

This clone was counted a few times. The rearrangement joins TRGV8 to TRGJ1 or TRGJ2. CDR3 length: 13 amino acids. Germline values: CDR1 VENAVY, CDR2 YDSYNSRV. Trimming at V came to 3 bases and at J to 5 bases, leaving 7 bases not matched to a gene. In nucleotides, the CDR3 is TGTGCCACCTGGGATGGAGGAGATTATAAGAAACTCTTT. Translation: CATWDGGDYKKLF.